The 30 T cell receptor beta chains below were found in one sample sequenced in a study of T cell responses to AZD1222 COVID-19 vaccine. TCRdb's table, derived via immunoSEQ multiplex PCR, lists solely in-frame clones and lacks some. The table has 150,000 to 200,000 clones, about 85% seen once. Specimen: peripheral blood, collected on day 0 of AZD1222 vaccination. These receptors were collected from an adult in good health.

The gene calls are TRBV28 and TRBJ2-3; D not resolved. CDR3 length: 13 residues. Germline V lookup: CDR1 MDHEN, CDR2 SYDVKM. V lost 7 bases to trimming and J lost 4 bases, with 12 bases between them. DNA for the CDR3: TGTGCCAGCACTCCCCTTCTGCCAGATACGCAGTATTTT. Translating it yields CASTPLLPDTQYF. The variable domain in full, completed from reference TRBV28 and TRBJ2-3, reads DVKVTQSSRYLVKRTGEKVFLECVQDMDHENMFWYRQDPGLGLRLIYFSYDVKMKEKGDIPEGYSVSREKKERFSLILESASTNQTSMYLCASTPLLPDTQYFGPGTRLTVL.

This clone was counted a single time. The chain recombines TRBV19 with TRBJ2-1; TRBD2 might be the D (6 bases). There are 17 residues in the CDR3. CDR1 and CDR2 (germline): LNHDA, SQIVND (reference sequence). Trimming pared 4 bases from V and 5 bases from J, leaving 21 bases between. CDR3 nucleotide sequence: TGTGCCAGTAGTACCCCCCGGTCGGGGAGGAAAAACAATGAGCAGTTCTTC. Translated, it gives CASSTPRSGRKNNEQFF.

The chain has TRBV2 and TRBJ2-1; D remains ambiguous. Trimming removed 7 bases from V and 5 bases from J, with 6 bases in between. This CDR3 region has 11 residues. Per germline, CDR1 SNHLY and CDR2 FYNNEI. In DNA, the CDR3 is TGTGCCAGCACCCTTAACAATGAGCAGTTCTTC. It codes for CASTLNNEQFF.

The gene calls are TRBV5-1 and TRBJ2-1; 9 bases match TRBD2. Trimming removed 0 bases from V and 6 bases from J; junction bases left unmatched: 10. The CDR3 runs 17 residues. The V gene's germline CDR1 is SGHRS and CDR2 YFSETQ. The CDR3 DNA reads TGCGCCAGCAGCTTGGGGGGCGGGAGGGCCCTTCGCAATGAGCAGTTCTTC. Its translation: CASSLGGGRALRNEQFF.

The chain couples TRBV9 to TRBJ2-3; no definite D call. Germline lookup yields CDR1 SGDLS and CDR2 YYNGEE. This CDR3 region has 13 residues. V dropped 4 bases and J dropped 2 bases, with 8 bases sitting between them. CDR3 in amino acids: CASSFTYTDTQYF. The CDR3 DNA sequence: TGTGCCAGCAGCTTCACCTACACAGATACGCAGTATTTT.

The CDR3 coding sequence is TGTGCCAGCAGCTTAGGCGGGGCTGGAAACACCATATATTTT. It specifies CASSLGGAGNTIYF. This chain joins TRBV7-9 and TRBJ1-3; unclear D gene. Germline loops: CDR1 SEHNR, CDR2 FQNEAQ (reference sequence). The CDR3 spans 14 residues. V lost 1 base and J lost 2, with 6 bases in between. Looking up the rest from reference TRBV7-9 and TRBJ1-3 gives the full variable domain: DTGVSQNPRHKITKRGQNVTFRCDPISEHNRLYWYRQTLGQGPEFLTYFQNEAQLEKSRLLSDRFSAERPKGSFSTLEIQRTEQGDSAMYLCASSLGGAGNTIYFGEGSWLTVV.

The CDR3 reads CASSKGPKVGTAYEQYF. The CDR3 region has the DNA TGTGCCAGCAGCAAAGGGCCCAAGGTTGGAACGGCCTACGAGCAGTACTTC. This chain joins TRBV21-1 and TRBJ2-7. TRBV21-1 constitutes a pseudogene. The CDR3 is made up of 17 amino acids.

The chain is built from TRBV27 and TRBJ2-5; D uncertain. Trimming removed 5 bases at V and 1 base at J, with 8 bases between. The CDR3 contains 13 residues. Per germline, CDR1 MNHEY and CDR2 SMNVEV (reference sequence). The CDR3 DNA reads TGTGCCAGCAGTATACCACTCCAAGAGACCCAGTACTTC. Protein sequence: CASSIPLQETQYF.

The V and J genes are TRBV4-1 and TRBJ2-1; D possibly corresponds to TRBD1 (6 bases). CDR3 length: 16 amino acids. Germline V gene lookup returns CDR1 MGHRA and CDR2 YSYEKL. V shed 4 bases and J shed 2 bases, with 15 bases lying between them. CDR3 in amino acids: CASSLEGVRTYNEQFF. CDR3 coding DNA: TGCGCCAGCAGCCTCGAGGGGGTCCGGACCTACAATGAGCAGTTCTTC.

This sequence joins TRBV30 and TRBJ2-7; TRBD1 might be the D (5 bases). Germline CDR1 GTSNPN, CDR2 SVGIG (reference sequence). This CDR3 has 13 amino acids. The V end was cut by 2 bases, the J end by 2 bases, with 10 bases between. CDR3 sequence reads: CAWSSQGPYEQYF. The CDR3 DNA follows: TGTGCCTGGAGTAGCCAGGGTCCCTACGAGCAGTACTTC.

This clone was seen only once. V usage is TRBV24-1 and J usage is TRBJ1-2; unclear D gene. V was trimmed by 3 bases and J by 4 bases, leaving 11 bases between them. The CDR3 totals 14 residues. CDR1 is KGHDR and CDR2 is SFDVKD in the germline V gene. The CDR3 DNA follows: TGTGCCACCAGTGATGGAATTTTTTCCTATGGCTACACCTTC. It yields the protein CATSDGIFSYGYTF.

The chain employs TRBV19 and TRBJ2-1; 14 bases are shared with TRBD2. The CDR3 is 17 amino acids. Trimming removed 10 bases from V and 3 bases from J; junction bases left unmatched: 11. The V gene's germline CDR1 is LNHDA and CDR2 SQIVND (reference sequence). The CDR3 sequence is CATRTSGRTFNYNEQFF. The CDR3, as DNA: TGTGCCACCCGGACTAGCGGGAGGACATTCAACTACAATGAGCAGTTCTTC. Full variable domain (remainder filled in from reference TRBV19 and TRBJ2-1): DGGITQSPKYLFRKEGQNVTLSCEQNLNHDAMYWYRQDPGQGLRLIYYSQIVNDFQKGDIAEGYSVSREKKESFPLTVTSAQKNPTAFYLCATRTSGRTFNYNEQFFGPGTRLTVL.

V is TRBV6-1 and J is TRBJ1-2, with D unclear. Germline lookup yields CDR1 MNHNS and CDR2 SASEGT. Trimming removed 2 bases from V and 3 bases from J, with 7 bases in between. This CDR3 has 13 amino acids. CDR3 amino acids: CASSESAYYGYTF. The DNA of the CDR3 is TGTGCCAGCAGTGAATCGGCTTACTATGGCTACACCTTC.

Note on this clone: One junction end does not reproduce the germline sequence, and a read error may be involved. V gene TRBV13 combines with J gene TRBJ2-1; TRBD2 aligns across 8 bases. Looked up from germline, CDR1 is PRHDT and CDR2 is FYEKMQ (reference sequence). The CDR3 contains 15 residues. This chain's CDR3 is CASTLERLAGNEQFF. In nucleotides, the CDR3 is TGTGCCAGCACCTTAGAGCGGCTAGCGGGCAATGAGCAGTTCTTC.

The chain has TRBV5-1 and TRBJ2-3; D call uncertain. V lost 1 base to trimming and J lost 2 bases, with 5 bases between them. The CDR3 has 13 amino acids. Germline V gene lookup returns CDR1 SGHRS and CDR2 YFSETQ. CDR3 bases: TGCGCCAGCAGCTTGTCCTACACAGATACGCAGTATTTT. Its protein is CASSLSYTDTQYF.

The chain uses TRBV6-5 and TRBJ2-7; TRBD2 is a possible D gene (6 bases). V was pared by 8 bases and J by 2 bases, with 19 bases between. CDR1 and CDR2 from the germline V gene are MNHEY and SVGAGI. The CDR3 has 15 amino acids. CDR3 nucleotide sequence: TGTGCCAGCTATAGGAGCGGGCAACCCCCCTACGAGCAGTACTTC. Protein product: CASYRSGQPPYEQYF.

V and J are TRBV28 and TRBJ2-7; the D is unclear. Trimming took 4 bases from V and 3 from J, leaving 10 bases between them. Germline lookup yields CDR1 MDHEN and CDR2 SYDVKM. The CDR3 sequence is 13 residues long. The CDR3 reads CASSSRYDYEQYF. CDR3 DNA: TGTGCCAGCAGTTCGCGTTACGACTACGAGCAGTACTTC.

The chain is built from TRBV3-1 (or the pseudogene TRBV3-2) and TRBJ2-3; 7 bases line up with TRBD2. The CDR3 loop spans 15 amino acids. Germline CDR1 LGHDT, CDR2 YNNKEL (reference sequence). Unmatched junction bases numbered 4, after V lost 2 bases and J lost 2 bases. The CDR3 spells CASSQSSGLTDTQYF. The DNA for the CDR3 is TGTGCCAGCAGCCAATCTAGCGGCCTCACAGATACGCAGTATTTT.

This clone appeared a few times. V gene TRBV5-1 combines with J gene TRBJ1-3; D is ambiguous. V lost 4 bases to trimming and J lost 8 bases, with 10 bases between them. CDR3 length: 12 residues. Germline CDR1 reads SGHRS; CDR2 reads YFSETQ. CDR3 region: CASSPPADTIYF. The CDR3 DNA sequence: TGCGCCAGCAGCCCACCGGCGGACACCATATATTTT.

The rearrangement uses TRBV11-3 and TRBJ2-3; the match to TRBD2 covers 12 bases. J gave up 0 bases and V 3 bases, and 4 bases lay outside the gene matches. This CDR3 is 17 amino acids long. The germline CDR1 and CDR2 sequences are SGHNT and YENEEA. CDR3: CASSFQGTSGSTDTQYF. DNA of the CDR3: TGTGCCAGCAGCTTTCAGGGGACTAGCGGGAGCACAGATACGCAGTATTTT. Based on the CDR3 plus reference TRBV11-3 and TRBJ2-3, the full variable domain is EAGVVQSPRYKIIEKKQPVAFWCNPISGHNTLYWYLQNLGQGPELLIRYENEEAVDDSQLPKDRFSAERLKGVDSTLKIQPAELGDSAVYLCASSFQGTSGSTDTQYFGPGTRLTVL.

The rearrangement joins TRBV12-3 or TRBV12-4 to TRBJ2-3; D not resolved. This CDR3 has 11 residues. Trimming cost V 0 bases and J 6 bases, with 1 base left between them. Here the CDR3 DNA reads TGTGCCAGCAGTTTAGCGGATACGCAGTATTTT. It specifies CASSLADTQYF.

The rearrangement links TRBV27 to TRBJ2-7, with 7 nucleotides matching TRBD1. The CDR3 is 14 residues long. The junction had 4 bases not matched to a gene; V was cut back by 3 bases and J by 2 bases. Per the germline V gene, CDR1 is MNHEY and CDR2 is SMNVEV (reference sequence). Here the CDR3 reads CASSLIQGAYEQYF. The CDR3 DNA follows: TGTGCCAGCAGTTTGATTCAGGGGGCCTACGAGCAGTACTTC.

The rearrangement joins TRBV10-1 to TRBJ1-1; TRBD1 might be the D (6 bases). V was trimmed by 4 bases and J by 1 base, leaving 7 bases between them. The CDR3 loop spans 13 amino acids. Per germline, CDR1 WNHNN and CDR2 SYGVQD (reference sequence). Here the CDR3 reads CASSGTANTEAFF. As DNA, the CDR3 is TGCGCCAGCAGTGGGACAGCGAACACTGAAGCTTTCTTT.

The V call is TRBV3-1 (or the pseudogene TRBV3-2), the J call TRBJ2-2; TRBD1 matches at 8 bases. CDR3 length: 19 residues. Germline CDR1 reads LGHDT; CDR2 reads YNNKEL (reference sequence). V shed 4 bases, J shed 3 bases, and the junction held 16 bases outside the gene matches. Here the CDR3 DNA reads TGTGCCAGCAGCCCATCCTGGGGTGCAGGGGGCCTATACACCGGGGAGCTGTTTTTT. Residues: CASSPSWGAGGLYTGELFF.

The chain couples TRBV27 to TRBJ1-4; the match to TRBD1 covers 8 bases. The CDR3 totals 15 residues. With V trimmed by 5 bases and J by 0 bases, 2 bases remained unmatched. Germline V CDR1 and CDR2: MNHEY, SMNVEV (reference sequence). CDR3 residues: CASSPQGATNEKLFF. CDR3 nucleotides: TGTGCCAGCAGTCCACAGGGGGCAACTAATGAAAAACTGTTTTTT.

V usage is TRBV6-2 or TRBV6-3 and J usage is TRBJ1-2, with D hard to call. Germline loops: CDR1 MNHEY, CDR2 SVGEGT. The V and J ends lost 2 bases and 0 bases respectively, with 16 bases between them. The CDR3 is 17 amino acids. This CDR3 reads CASSYGFAGLSNYGYTF. The CDR3 DNA follows: TGTGCCAGCAGTTACGGATTCGCAGGCCTATCTAACTATGGCTACACCTTC.

This chain joins TRBV6-5 and TRBJ2-7; D is possibly TRBD1 or TRBD2 (5 bases each). With 6 bases removed from V and 3 bases from J, the gap between germline ends came to 15 bases. This CDR3 has 14 amino acids. Germline V CDR1 and CDR2: MNHEY, SVGAGI. The CDR3 region has the DNA TGTGCCAGCAGGGGGGACCTCCGGGGCTACGAGCAGTACTTC. Its translation: CASRGDLRGYEQYF.

The V call is TRBV7-9, the J call TRBJ2-7; the D call may be TRBD1 or TRBD2 (6 bases each). CDR3 size: 13 residues. Trimming removed 7 bases from V and 7 bases from J, with 17 bases in between. Germline CDR1 reads SEHNR; CDR2 reads FQNEAQ (reference sequence). Here the CDR3 reads CASKGEARGEQYF. The CDR3 nucleotides are TGTGCCAGCAAGGGGGAGGCGAGAGGGGAGCAGTACTTC. Full variable domain (rest looked up from reference TRBV7-9 and TRBJ2-7): DTGVSQNPRHKITKRGQNVTFRCDPISEHNRLYWYRQTLGQGPEFLTYFQNEAQLEKSRLLSDRFSAERPKGSFSTLEIQRTEQGDSAMYLCASKGEARGEQYFGPGTRLTVT.

This clone was found once. The genes are TRBV25-1 and TRBJ2-5; TRBD2 matches at 10 bases. This CDR3 comprises 13 residues. V gave up 4 bases and J gave up 4 bases; unmatched junction bases: 0. CDR1 is MGHDK and CDR2 is SYGVNS in the germline V gene. The CDR3: CASSGLAGETQYF. The CDR3 DNA reads TGTGCCAGCAGTGGACTAGCGGGAGAGACCCAGTACTTC.

The chain links TRBV30 to TRBJ1-1; no clear D. The length of the CDR3 is 15 residues. The germline V gene has CDR1 GTSNPN and CDR2 SVGIG (reference sequence). The ends were cut back, 6 bases at V and 4 bases at J, with 21 bases in the middle. This CDR3 reads CACSGPMVGVTEAFF. The CDR3 bases are TGTGCCTGCTCAGGTCCAATGGTCGGGGTCACTGAAGCTTTCTTT. Together with reference TRBV30 and TRBJ1-1, the CDR3 gives the full variable domain: SQTIHQWPATLVQPVGSPLSLECTVEGTSNPNLYWYRQAAGRGLQLLFYSVGIGQISSEVPQNLSASRPQDRQFILSSKKLLLSDSGFYLCACSGPMVGVTEAFFGQGTRLTVV.